The 30 T cell receptor beta chains listed next were all sequenced from one sample in a study of blood T cell repertoires in COVID-19. The data were produced by immunoSEQ multiplex PCR, yet TCRdb's version contains in-frame clones alone and is incomplete. The top ten hold roughly 2.9% of the sample, which has over 150,000 clones, approximately 80% seen once. The sequenced sample consisted of peripheral blood. Receptors originate from a woman aged 55-75 years with acute or convalescent COVID-19.

The V gene is TRBV7-9, the J gene TRBJ2-1; D might be TRBD1 (6 bases). CDR1 SEHNR and CDR2 FQNEAQ come from the germline V gene (reference sequence). V lost 2 bases to trimming and J lost 0 bases, with 8 bases between them. This CDR3 contains 15 residues. The CDR3 region has the DNA TGTGCCAGCAGCTTAACAGGGCTCTCCTACAATGAGCAGTTCTTC. Protein sequence: CASSLTGLSYNEQFF.

V usage is TRBV3-1 (or the pseudogene TRBV3-2) and J usage is TRBJ2-5; TRBD2 is a possible D gene (5 bases). Trimming took off 4 bases at V and 4 bases at J, with 22 bases between the two ends. This CDR3 contains 17 residues. Germline V CDR1 and CDR2: LGHDT, YNNKEL (reference sequence). CDR3 nucleotides: TGTGCCAGCAGCCCCGGAATTGGGGTCAGCGGCAGAGAGACCCAGTACTTC. Residues: CASSPGIGVSGRETQYF.

V is TRBV7-2 and J is TRBJ2-1; 11 bases line up with TRBD2. J was trimmed by 6 bases and V by 9 bases; bases with no gene match: 7. CDR1 is SGHTA, CDR2 FQGNSA, per germline. The CDR3 extends over 14 amino acids. CDR3 nucleotide sequence: TGTGCCAGTCCGAGACTAGCGGGGTCCAATGAGCAGTTCTTC. It yields the protein CASPRLAGSNEQFF.

The rearrangement links TRBV9 to TRBJ1-1, with 7 bases matching TRBD1. The V and J ends lost 2 bases and 1 base, in that order; junction bases with no gene match: 2. CDR3 length: 14 residues. Per the germline V gene, CDR1 is SGDLS and CDR2 is YYNGEE. CDR3 sequence: CASSVGDRNTEAFF. The CDR3 DNA reads TGTGCCAGCAGCGTGGGGGACAGGAACACTGAAGCTTTCTTT.

This chain joins TRBV5-4 and TRBJ1-2; maybe TRBD1 (5 bases). The CDR3 covers 14 residues. The V gene lost 4 bases and the J gene lost 4 bases, with 14 bases spanning the gap. Per the germline V gene, CDR1 is SGHNT and CDR2 is YYREEE (reference sequence). CDR3 nucleotide sequence: TGTGCCAGCAGCCTGGGGGGGGAGTCCTATGGCTACACCTTC. This translates into CASSLGGESYGYTF. Based on the CDR3 plus reference TRBV5-4 and TRBJ1-2, the full variable domain is ETGVTQSPTHLIKTRGQQVTLRCSSQSGHNTVSWYQQALGQGPQFIFQYYREEENGRGNFPPRFSGLQFPNYSSELNVNALELDDSALYLCASSLGGESYGYTFGSGTRLTVV.

The chain's CDR3 is CSLPGGGNYGYTF. The CDR3 DNA follows: TGCAGCCTCCCCGGGGGGGGGAACTATGGCTACACCTTC. J is TRBJ1-2 and V is TRBV29-1; D is possibly TRBD1 (5 bases). CDR1 and CDR2 (germline): SQVTM, ANQGSEA. The CDR3 has 13 amino acids. Trimming pared 8 bases from V and 2 bases from J, leaving 15 bases between.

The chain uses TRBV2 and TRBJ1-5; maybe TRBD1 (6 bases). CDR3 length: 14 residues. Germline CDR1 is SNHLY and CDR2 is FYNNEI. Deletions cut 6 bases from V and 3 bases from J, with 12 bases between. CDR3 nucleotide sequence: TGTGCCAGCAGGGTAGGGGGGGTCAATCAGCCCCAGCATTTT. Its translation is CASRVGGVNQPQHF. Full variable domain (missing parts from reference TRBV2 and TRBJ1-5): EPEVTQTPSHQVTQMGQEVILRCVPISNHLYFYWYRQILGQKVEFLVSFYNNEISEKSEIFDDQFSVERPDGSNFTLKIRSTKLEDSAMYFCASRVGGVNQPQHFGDGTRLSIL.

The chain employs TRBV20-1 and TRBJ1-1, with D perhaps matching TRBD1 (5 bases). The CDR3 length is 11 residues. V was shortened by 3 bases and J by 7 bases, with 9 bases between the two germline ends. Germline assignment: CDR1 DFQATT and CDR2 SNEGSKA (reference sequence). CDR3 in amino acids: CSASGGGEAFF. DNA for the CDR3: TGCAGTGCTAGTGGCGGGGGTGAAGCTTTCTTT.

The rearrangement links TRBV25-1 to TRBJ2-1, with D unclear. With 2 bases removed from V and 8 bases from J, the gap between germline ends came to 10 bases. The CDR3 has 13 amino acids. CDR1 and CDR2 (germline): MGHDK, SYGVNS. The CDR3 nucleotides are TGTGCCAGCAGTGAAGCGGCCTGGTATGAGCAGTTCTTC. This sequence encodes CASSEAAWYEQFF.

The chain recombines TRBV18 with TRBJ1-5, with 10 nucleotides matching TRBD1. The CDR3 has 17 amino acids. V was pared by 3 bases and J by 7 bases, with 12 bases of the junction left unmatched. Germline-derived CDR1 and CDR2 are KGHSH and LQKENI. The CDR3 reads CASSPTSSGQGGQPQHF. The CDR3 bases are TGTGCCAGCTCACCGACCTCCTCTGGACAGGGGGGACAGCCCCAGCATTTT.

The chain employs TRBV19 and TRBJ1-2; possible D gene TRBD1, 5 bases. Germline CDR1 reads LNHDA; CDR2 reads SQIVND (reference sequence). Trimming cost V 6 bases and J 8 bases, with 16 bases left between them. This CDR3 comprises 13 residues. CDR3 sequence reads: CASSPLHRRGYTF. CDR3 bases: TGTGCCAGTAGCCCCCTTCACAGGCGAGGCTACACCTTC.

The chain links TRBV12-3 or TRBV12-4 to TRBJ2-7; perhaps TRBD2 as D (7 bases). This CDR3 has 13 amino acids. Trimming shortened V by 5 bases and J by 7 bases, and 15 bases separated the two germline ends. CDR3 nucleotides: TGTGCCAGCAGTGATACAGGGAGGGATGAGCAGTACTTC. This codes for CASSDTGRDEQYF.

The chain links TRBV6-5 to TRBJ1-4, with D possibly being TRBD1 (5 bases). CDR1 MNHEY and CDR2 SVGAGI come from the germline V gene. V was cut by 9 bases and J by 0 bases, with 8 bases left in between. The CDR3 covers 13 residues. The CDR3 coding sequence is TGTGCCAGTACGACAGCAACTAATGAAAAACTGTTTTTT. Translating it yields CASTTATNEKLFF.

The genes are TRBV30 and TRBJ1-6, with D hard to call. CDR3 length: 15 residues. V was shortened by 1 base and J by 4 bases, with 11 bases between the two germline ends. Germline V lookup: CDR1 GTSNPN, CDR2 SVGIG (reference sequence). The CDR3 bases are TGTGCCTGGAGTGGGACCGGGGTATATAATTCACCCCTCCACTTT. This gives the protein CAWSGTGVYNSPLHF.

This chain links TRBV7-9 with TRBJ1-4, with TRBD1 matching over 7 bases. From germline, CDR1 is SEHNR and CDR2 FQNEAQ (reference sequence). V lost 1 base and J lost 4; bases outside the gene matches: 3. The CDR3 loop spans 15 amino acids. The CDR3 DNA sequence: TGTGCCAGCAGCTTAGTGGCAGGGGGTAATGAAAAACTGTTTTTT. This translates into CASSLVAGGNEKLFF.

J is TRBJ1-2 and V is TRBV30; D perhaps matches TRBD1 (6 bases). V gave up 5 bases and J gave up 7 bases, with 17 bases separating them. Germline V gives CDR1 GTSNPN, CDR2 SVGIG (reference sequence). This CDR3 contains 13 residues. This CDR3 reads CAWLLKGGGGYTF. CDR3 DNA: TGTGCCTGGCTCCTTAAGGGAGGGGGTGGCTACACCTTC.

The V gene is TRBV6-2 or TRBV6-3, the J gene TRBJ2-3; 9 nucleotides line up with TRBD1. V lost 0 bases to trimming and J lost 6 bases; unmatched junction nucleotides: 13. The germline gives CDR1 MNHEY, CDR2 SVGEGT. The CDR3 sequence is 18 residues long. The CDR3 bases are TGTGCCAGCAGTTACTCCGGGACAGGGAGGGGCACATGGGATACGCAGTATTTT. Translating gives CASSYSGTGRGTWDTQYF.

The chain links TRBV19 to TRBJ2-5; D not resolved. The CDR3 is 12 amino acids. Germline CDR1 reads LNHDA; CDR2 reads SQIVND (reference sequence). The V end was cut by 5 bases, the J end by 1 base, with 5 bases between. CDR3 bases: TGTGCCAGTAGTTCCCGCCAAGAGACCCAGTACTTC. It translates to CASSSRQETQYF.

Of note for this clone: This may be a read error, as it is one base from a much larger clone. The chain carries TRBV6-1 and TRBJ1-3, with 8 bases matching TRBD1. This CDR3 is built from 15 residues. J lost 0 bases, V lost 5 bases, and 3 bases had no gene match. CDR1 is MNHNS and CDR2 is SASEGT in the germline V gene. CDR3 sequence reads: CASSPDRASGNTIYF. The CDR3 DNA follows: TGTGCCAGCAGTCCGGACAGGGCCTCTGGAAACACCATATATTTT.

This clone was seen a single time. V is TRBV30 and J is TRBJ2-7, with 8 bases identical to TRBD2. This CDR3 spans 16 amino acids. The germline V gene encodes CDR1 GTSNPN and CDR2 SVGIG (reference sequence). After removal of 3 bases from V and 5 bases from J, the junction contained 15 bases not matched to a gene. The CDR3, as DNA: TGTGCCTGGAGCGACGGACTAGCCCAACCATGGAACGAGCAGTACTTC. Translated: CAWSDGLAQPWNEQYF.

The chain recombines TRBV30 with TRBJ1-6, with D possibly being TRBD1 (6 bases). Trimming took off 8 bases at V and 7 bases at J, with 15 bases between the two ends. The CDR3 is 13 amino acids. Germline V gives CDR1 GTSNPN, CDR2 SVGIG (reference sequence). The CDR3 bases are TGTGCCGGAAAACAGGGAGGGAATTCACCCCTCCACTTT. Encoded protein: CAGKQGGNSPLHF.

The CDR3 coding sequence is TGTGCCAGCAGTTTACCTGGACAGGGAGTGAACACTGAAGCTTTCTTT. Translating it yields CASSLPGQGVNTEAFF. The chain recombines TRBV28 with TRBJ1-1; 8 positions match TRBD1. Germline V lookup: CDR1 MDHEN, CDR2 SYDVKM. The CDR3 is 16 amino acids. J lost 0 bases, V lost 2 bases, and 5 bases had no gene match.

This chain uses TRBV3-1 (or the pseudogene TRBV3-2) with TRBJ1-1, with 7 positions matching TRBD1. Germline V gene sequence: CDR1 LGHDT, CDR2 YNNKEL (reference sequence). The trim removed 0 bases at V and 4 bases at J, leaving 14 bases unmatched. The CDR3 is 18 residues long. The CDR3 loop is CASSQDPVTGLRGTEAFF. CDR3 bases: TGTGCCAGCAGCCAAGATCCGGTGACAGGGCTCCGAGGCACTGAAGCTTTCTTT.

V gene TRBV11-3 combines with J gene TRBJ1-6, with D tentatively TRBD1 (5 bases). V was pared by 5 bases and J by 8 bases, with 10 bases between. Germline assignment: CDR1 SGHNT and CDR2 YENEEA. CDR3 size: 13 residues. CDR3 in amino acids: CASSLGRDSPLHF. The CDR3 DNA reads as TGTGCCAGCAGCCTCGGCAGGGATTCACCCCTCCACTTT.

V usage is TRBV6-6 and J usage is TRBJ2-7; D unresolved. The V gene's germline CDR1 is MNHNY and CDR2 SVGAGI (reference sequence). This CDR3 is built from 12 residues. V lost 7 bases, J lost 6 bases, and 13 bases lay in between. The DNA for the CDR3 is TGTGCCAGCAACCCTAACAGTGGCGAGCAGTACTTC. This translates into CASNPNSGEQYF.

This clone was seen once. The CDR3 nucleotides read TGTGCCAGCAGGCGCGAGGGGGTCGAAAAAGATACGCAGTATTTT. It translates to CASRREGVEKDTQYF. The chain carries TRBV6-6 and TRBJ2-3; D is perhaps TRBD1 (6 bases). V was pared by 6 bases and J by 5 bases, with 18 bases between. Germline V gene lookup returns CDR1 MNHNY and CDR2 SVGAGI (reference sequence). The CDR3 loop spans 15 amino acids.

The chain links TRBV10-1 to TRBJ2-4; 10 nucleotides line up with TRBD1. The CDR3 has 14 amino acids. Germline values: CDR1 WNHNN, CDR2 SYGVQD (reference sequence). V was pared by 5 bases and J by 8 bases, with 6 bases of the junction left unmatched. The CDR3 is CASSSGQGSDIQYF. In nucleotides, the CDR3 is TGCGCCAGCAGTTCGGGACAGGGGTCCGACATTCAGTACTTC.

This chain links TRBV3-1 (or the pseudogene TRBV3-2) with TRBJ2-7; no firm D call. Germline V gene sequence: CDR1 LGHDT, CDR2 YNNKEL (reference sequence). V was shortened by 1 base and J by 12 bases, with 16 bases between the two germline ends. This CDR3 has 13 amino acids. CDR3 loop: CASSQGSERLSYF. The CDR3 bases are TGTGCCAGCAGCCAAGGGAGTGAGAGACTTTCGTACTTC.

The chain recombines TRBV18 with TRBJ2-5, with 8 bases aligning to TRBD2. CDR3 length: 17 residues. CDR1 KGHSH and CDR2 LQKENI come from the germline V gene. The V segment lost 3 bases and the J segment 5 bases; nucleotides outside the gene matches: 14. The CDR3 DNA is TGTGCCAGCTCACCCCGGGAGGGGAGAGCTGGTATGGAGACCCAGTACTTC. It yields the protein CASSPREGRAGMETQYF.

This chain uses TRBV5-1 with TRBJ2-2, with 7 nucleotides matching TRBD1. The germline CDR1 and CDR2 sequences are SGHRS and YFSETQ. The CDR3 has 19 residues. The J segment lost 6 bases and the V segment lost 4 bases, leaving 21 bases of the junction unmatched. This CDR3 reads CASSQTAGLQGIRSGELFF. CDR3 nucleotide sequence: TGCGCCAGCAGCCAAACTGCCGGATTACAGGGGATAAGGTCCGGGGAGCTGTTTTTT.